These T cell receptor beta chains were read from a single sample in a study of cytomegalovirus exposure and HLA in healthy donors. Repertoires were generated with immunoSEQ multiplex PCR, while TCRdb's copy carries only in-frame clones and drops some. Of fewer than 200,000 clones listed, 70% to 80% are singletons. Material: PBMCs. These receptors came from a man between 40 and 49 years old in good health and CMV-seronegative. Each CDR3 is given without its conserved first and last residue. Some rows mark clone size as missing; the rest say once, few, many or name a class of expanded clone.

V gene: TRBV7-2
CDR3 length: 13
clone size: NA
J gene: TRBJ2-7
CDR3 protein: ASATFLGRDIEQY

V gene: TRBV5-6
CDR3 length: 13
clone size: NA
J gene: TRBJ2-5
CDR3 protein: ASSPNLAGKETQY

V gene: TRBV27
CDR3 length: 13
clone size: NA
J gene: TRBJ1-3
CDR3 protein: ASKGTALSGNTIY

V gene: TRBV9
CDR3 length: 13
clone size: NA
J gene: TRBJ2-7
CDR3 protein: ASSVAGTGGYEQY

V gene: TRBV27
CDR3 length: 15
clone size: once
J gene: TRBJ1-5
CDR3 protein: ASSVTGFSTSNQPQH

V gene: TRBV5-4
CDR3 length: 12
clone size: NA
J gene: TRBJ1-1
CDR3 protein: ASSWRRENTEAF

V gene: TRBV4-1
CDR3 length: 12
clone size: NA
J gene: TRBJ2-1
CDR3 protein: ASSHRLGYNEQF

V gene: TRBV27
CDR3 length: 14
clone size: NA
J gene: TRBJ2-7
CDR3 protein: ASRFSGGRIIYEQY

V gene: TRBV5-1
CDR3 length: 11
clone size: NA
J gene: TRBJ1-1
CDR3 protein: ASSGDKNTEAF

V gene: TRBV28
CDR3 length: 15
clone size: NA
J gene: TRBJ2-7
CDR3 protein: ASSLGLAGGQSYEQY

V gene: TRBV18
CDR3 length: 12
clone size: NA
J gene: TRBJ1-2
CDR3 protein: ASSPPPGDYGYT

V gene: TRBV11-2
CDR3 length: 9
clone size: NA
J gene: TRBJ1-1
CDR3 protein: ASRRQGEAF

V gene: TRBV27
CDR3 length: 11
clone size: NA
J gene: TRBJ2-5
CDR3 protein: ASSSPPGGTQY

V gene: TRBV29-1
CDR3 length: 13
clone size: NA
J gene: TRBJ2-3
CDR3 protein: SISRTGVYTDTQY

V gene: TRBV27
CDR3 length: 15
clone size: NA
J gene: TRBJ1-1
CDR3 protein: ASSLSAGWGLNTEAF

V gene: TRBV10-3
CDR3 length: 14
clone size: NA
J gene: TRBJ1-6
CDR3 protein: AISESEGTGNSPLH